This TCR beta chain came from a study of ipilimumab plus nivolumab after autologous stem cell transplantation. Study-level background: Both relapsed and primary refractory DLBCL were included.

TCRdb's copy holds only in-frame clones and misses some; the assay was immunoSEQ multiplex PCR. Of fewer than 20,000 clones listed, 80% to 90% were seen once; the top ten hold approximately 20%. CDR1 and CDR2 (germline): SGHRS, YFSETQ. V was shortened by 0 bases and J by 5 bases, with 11 bases between the two germline ends. The CDR3 runs 14 residues. Ipilimumab, 1 mg/kg, started 14 to 28 days after autologous transplant. The sequence derives from a male donor with diffuse large B-cell lymphoma. This rearrangement joins TRBV5-1 to TRBJ1-1; D may be TRBD1 (5 bases). The material sequenced was PBMCs, taken in a trial of ipilimumab plus nivolumab as post-transplant consolidation. In DNA form, the CDR3 reads TGCGCCAGCAGCTTGGACCCCGGGGGAACTGAAGCTTTCTTT. Its translation: CASSLDPGGTEAFF.